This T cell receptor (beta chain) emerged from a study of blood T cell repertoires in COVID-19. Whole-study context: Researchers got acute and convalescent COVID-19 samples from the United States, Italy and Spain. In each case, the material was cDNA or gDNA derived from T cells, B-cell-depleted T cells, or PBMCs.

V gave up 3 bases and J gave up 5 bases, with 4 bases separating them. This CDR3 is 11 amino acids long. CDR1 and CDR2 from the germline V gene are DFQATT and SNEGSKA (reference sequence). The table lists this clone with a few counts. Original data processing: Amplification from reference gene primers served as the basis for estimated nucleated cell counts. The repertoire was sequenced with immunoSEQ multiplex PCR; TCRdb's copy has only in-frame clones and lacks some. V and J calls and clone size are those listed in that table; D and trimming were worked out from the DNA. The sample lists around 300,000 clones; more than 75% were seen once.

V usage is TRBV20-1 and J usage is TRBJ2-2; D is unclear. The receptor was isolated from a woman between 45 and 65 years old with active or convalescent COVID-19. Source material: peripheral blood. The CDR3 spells CSARTTGELFF. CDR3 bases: TGCAGTGCTAGGACAACCGGGGAGCTGTTTTTT.